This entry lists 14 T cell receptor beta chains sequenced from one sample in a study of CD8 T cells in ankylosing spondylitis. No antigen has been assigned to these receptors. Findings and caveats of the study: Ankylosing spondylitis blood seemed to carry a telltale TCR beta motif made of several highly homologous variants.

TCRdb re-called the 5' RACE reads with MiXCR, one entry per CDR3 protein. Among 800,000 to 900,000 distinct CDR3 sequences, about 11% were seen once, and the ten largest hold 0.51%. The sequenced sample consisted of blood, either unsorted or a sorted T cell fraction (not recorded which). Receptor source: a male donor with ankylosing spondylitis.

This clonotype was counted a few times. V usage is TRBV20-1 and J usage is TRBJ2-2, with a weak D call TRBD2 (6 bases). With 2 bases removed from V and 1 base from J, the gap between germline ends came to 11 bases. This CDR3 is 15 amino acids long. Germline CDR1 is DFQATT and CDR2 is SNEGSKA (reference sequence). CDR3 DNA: TGCAGTGCTAGATATAGCGGCCTGAACACCGGGGAGCTGTTTTTT. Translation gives CSARYSGLNTGELFF.

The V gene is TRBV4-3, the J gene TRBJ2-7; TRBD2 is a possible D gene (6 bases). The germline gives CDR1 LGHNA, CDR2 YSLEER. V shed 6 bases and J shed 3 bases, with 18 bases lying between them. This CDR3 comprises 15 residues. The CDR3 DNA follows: TGCGCCAGCAGTTTGGGCATGGGGGACTTCTACGAGCAGTACTTC. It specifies CASSLGMGDFYEQYF.

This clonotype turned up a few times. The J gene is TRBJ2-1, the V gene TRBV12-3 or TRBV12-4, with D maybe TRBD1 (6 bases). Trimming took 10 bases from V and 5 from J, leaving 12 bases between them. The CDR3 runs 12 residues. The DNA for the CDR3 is TGTGCCACCCAGGGGTCCAACAATGAGCAGTTCTTC. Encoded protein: CATQGSNNEQFF.

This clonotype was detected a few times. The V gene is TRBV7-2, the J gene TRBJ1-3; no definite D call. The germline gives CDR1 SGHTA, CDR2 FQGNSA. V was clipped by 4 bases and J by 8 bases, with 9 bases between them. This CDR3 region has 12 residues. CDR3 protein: CASSYLWDTIYF. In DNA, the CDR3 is TGTGCCAGCAGCTACCTGTGGGACACCATATATTTT.

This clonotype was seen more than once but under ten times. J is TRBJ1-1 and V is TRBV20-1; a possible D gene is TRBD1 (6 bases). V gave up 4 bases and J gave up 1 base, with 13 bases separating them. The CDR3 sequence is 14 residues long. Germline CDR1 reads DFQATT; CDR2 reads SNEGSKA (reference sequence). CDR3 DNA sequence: TGCAGTGCTATATCGGGGACACAGAACACTGAAGCTTTCTTT. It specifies CSAISGTQNTEAFF.

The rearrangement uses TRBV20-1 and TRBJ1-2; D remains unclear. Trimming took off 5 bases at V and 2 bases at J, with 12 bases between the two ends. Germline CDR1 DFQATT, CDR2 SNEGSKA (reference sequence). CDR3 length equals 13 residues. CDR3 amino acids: CSAPRRANYGYTF. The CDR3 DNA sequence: TGCAGTGCTCCCCGTCGGGCGAACTATGGCTACACCTTC.

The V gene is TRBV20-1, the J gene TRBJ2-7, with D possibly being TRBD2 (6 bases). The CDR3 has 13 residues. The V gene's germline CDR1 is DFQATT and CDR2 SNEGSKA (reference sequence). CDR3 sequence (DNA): TGCAGGAGAACCCGGCGGGGAACCTACGAGCAGTACTTC. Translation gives CRRTRRGTYEQYF.

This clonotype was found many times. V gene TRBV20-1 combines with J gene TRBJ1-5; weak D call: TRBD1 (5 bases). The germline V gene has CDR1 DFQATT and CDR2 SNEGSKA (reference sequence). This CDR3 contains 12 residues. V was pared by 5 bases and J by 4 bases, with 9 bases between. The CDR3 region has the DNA TGCAGTGCTCCACAGGAAAATCAGCCCCAGCATTTT. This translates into CSAPQENQPQHF.

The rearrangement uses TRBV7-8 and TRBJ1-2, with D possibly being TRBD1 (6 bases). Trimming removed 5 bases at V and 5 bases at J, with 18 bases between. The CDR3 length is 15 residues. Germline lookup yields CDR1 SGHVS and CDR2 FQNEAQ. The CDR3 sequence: CASSPYTGIQYGYTF. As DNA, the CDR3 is TGTGCCAGCAGCCCCTATACAGGGATTCAATATGGCTACACCTTC. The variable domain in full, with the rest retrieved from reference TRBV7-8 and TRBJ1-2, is GAGVSQSPRYKVAKRGQDVALRCDPISGHVSLFWYQQALGQGPEFLTYFQNEAQLDKSGLPSDRFFAERPEGSVSTLKIQRTQQEDSAVYLCASSPYTGIQYGYTFGSGTRLTVV.

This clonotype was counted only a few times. The CDR3 coding sequence is TGCAGTGCTCCCGGCAGGCCTTGGAACACTGAAGCTTTCTTT. This encodes CSAPGRPWNTEAFF. The chain is built from TRBV20-1 and TRBJ1-1; D unresolved. The CDR3 contains 14 residues. The germline V gene encodes CDR1 DFQATT and CDR2 SNEGSKA (reference sequence). The V gene lost 5 bases and the J gene lost 1 base, with 14 bases spanning the gap.

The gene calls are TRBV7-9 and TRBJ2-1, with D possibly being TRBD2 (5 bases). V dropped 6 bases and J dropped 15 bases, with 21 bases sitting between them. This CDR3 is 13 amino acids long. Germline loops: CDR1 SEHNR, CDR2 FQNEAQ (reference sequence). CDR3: CASSPFGGPRWFF. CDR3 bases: TGTGCCAGCAGTCCGTTCGGCGGGCCCAGGTGGTTCTTC.

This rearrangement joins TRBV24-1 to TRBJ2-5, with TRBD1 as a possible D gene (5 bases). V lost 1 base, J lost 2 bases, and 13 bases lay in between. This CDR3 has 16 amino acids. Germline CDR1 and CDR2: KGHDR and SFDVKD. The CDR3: CATSDFSQGTQETQYF. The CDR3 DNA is TGTGCCACCAGTGATTTCTCCCAGGGCACTCAAGAGACCCAGTACTTC.

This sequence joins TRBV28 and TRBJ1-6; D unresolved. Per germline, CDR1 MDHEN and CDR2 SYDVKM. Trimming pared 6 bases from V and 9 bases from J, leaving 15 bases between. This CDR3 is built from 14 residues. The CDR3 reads CASRSQAVGSPLHF. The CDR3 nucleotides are TGTGCCAGCAGGTCGCAGGCAGTTGGTTCACCCCTCCACTTT.

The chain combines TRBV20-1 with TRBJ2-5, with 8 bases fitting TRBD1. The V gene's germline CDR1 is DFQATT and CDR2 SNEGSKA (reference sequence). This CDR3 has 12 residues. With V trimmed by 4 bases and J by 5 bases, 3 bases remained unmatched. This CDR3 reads CSATDRVETQYF. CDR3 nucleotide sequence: TGCAGTGCTACGGACAGGGTGGAGACCCAGTACTTC.